The 25 T cell receptor beta chains below all came from one sample that was sequenced in a study of blood T cell repertoires in COVID-19. Clones were sequenced by immunoSEQ multiplex PCR, and TCRdb holds only the in-frame ones, with some missing. Of roughly 240,000 clones in the sample, roughly four fifths were seen once. The sample consisted of peripheral blood. The receptors were gathered from an older woman with acute or convalescent COVID-19.

There are a few counts of this clone. The chain has TRBV2 and TRBJ1-2; unclear D gene. This CDR3 has 14 amino acids. The ends were cut back, 9 bases at V and 7 bases at J, with 21 bases in the middle. The germline V gene has CDR1 SNHLY and CDR2 FYNNEI. The CDR3 sequence: CASRRSFIRGGYTF. DNA of the CDR3: TGTGCCAGTAGGAGATCATTTATACGAGGTGGCTACACCTTC. Combining the CDR3 with reference TRBV2 and TRBJ1-2 gives the whole variable domain EPEVTQTPSHQVTQMGQEVILRCVPISNHLYFYWYRQILGQKVEFLVSFYNNEISEKSEIFDDQFSVERPDGSNFTLKIRSTKLEDSAMYFCASRRSFIRGGYTFGSGTRLTVV.

This chain connects TRBV7-9 to TRBJ1-2, with D hard to call. This CDR3 is built from 13 residues. V lost 1 base to trimming and J lost 3 bases, with 6 bases between them. The germline V gene encodes CDR1 SEHNR and CDR2 FQNEAQ (reference sequence). The CDR3 loop is CASSLDQYYGYTF. The CDR3 DNA is TGTGCCAGCAGCTTAGATCAGTACTATGGCTACACCTTC.

The CDR3 is CASRGTGTTHTDTQYF. In DNA form, the CDR3 reads TGTGCCAGCAGGGGAACAGGGACCACTCACACAGATACGCAGTATTTT. This chain joins TRBV6-6 and TRBJ2-3; TRBD1 might be the D (6 bases). Trimming took 6 bases from V and 2 from J, leaving 18 bases between them. The CDR3 has 16 residues. The germline CDR1 and CDR2 sequences are MNHNY and SVGAGI (reference sequence).

The CDR3 is CASSLVSYNEQFF. The DNA for the CDR3 is TGTGCCAGCAGTTTAGTTAGTTACAATGAGCAGTTCTTC. The chain couples TRBV12-3 or TRBV12-4 to TRBJ2-1; D uncertain. Trimming stripped 1 base from V and 4 bases from J, with 5 bases between. The CDR3 is made up of 13 amino acids.

The chain links TRBV24-1 to TRBJ2-1; TRBD2 aligns across 10 bases. CDR1 is KGHDR, CDR2 SFDVKD, per germline. V was pared by 3 bases and J by 8 bases, with 6 bases of the junction left unmatched. The CDR3 is 15 residues long. The DNA of the CDR3 is TGTGCCACCAGTGATACTTTAGCGGGGGGCGATGAGCAGTTCTTC. The encoded protein is CATSDTLAGGDEQFF.

The V and J genes are TRBV19 and TRBJ2-1; D perhaps matches TRBD2 (6 bases). Germline V gene data show CDR1 as LNHDA and CDR2 as SQIVND (reference sequence). This CDR3 comprises 20 residues. V dropped 3 bases and J dropped 0 bases, with 24 bases sitting between them. CDR3: CASSIRGSTAFPSSYNEQFF. The DNA for the CDR3 is TGTGCCAGTAGTATTCGGGGGTCCACTGCATTCCCCAGCTCCTACAATGAGCAGTTCTTC.

The chain employs TRBV2 and TRBJ2-5; the match to TRBD2 covers 9 bases. Germline loops: CDR1 SNHLY, CDR2 FYNNEI. The V segment lost 3 bases and the J segment 5 bases; nucleotides outside the gene matches: 16. The CDR3 has 18 amino acids. The CDR3 coding sequence is TGTGCCAGCAGTGACCCGACTAGCGGAAACCGCGGGAGGGAGACCCAGTACTTC. It is translated as CASSDPTSGNRGRETQYF.

This rearrangement joins TRBV9 to TRBJ1-6; 7 bases match TRBD1. This CDR3 is built from 14 residues. Germline V gene sequence: CDR1 SGDLS, CDR2 YYNGEE. The J segment lost 10 bases and the V segment lost 1 base, leaving 5 bases of the junction unmatched. CDR3 sequence: CASSVKTGTSPLHF. The CDR3 DNA reads as TGTGCCAGCAGCGTAAAGACAGGGACCTCACCCCTCCACTTT.

J is TRBJ2-7 and V is TRBV5-4; 9 bases match TRBD1. CDR3 length: 16 residues. Per the germline V gene, CDR1 is SGHNT and CDR2 is YYREEE (reference sequence). V lost 0 bases, J lost 2 bases, and 6 bases stayed unmatched. The CDR3 nucleotides read TGTGCCAGCAGCTTGGGTGGGACAGGGCCCCCCTACGAGCAGTACTTC. Protein product: CASSLGGTGPPYEQYF.

The chain employs TRBV14 and TRBJ1-1; the D gene is possibly TRBD1 (5 bases). The CDR3 length is 15 residues. Trimming shortened V by 4 bases and J by 1 base, and 13 bases separated the two germline ends. The V gene's germline CDR1 is SGHDN and CDR2 FVKESK. For the CDR3, the DNA is TGTGCCAGCAGCCGAGGAAACAGGCCGAACACTGAAGCTTTCTTT. It is translated as CASSRGNRPNTEAFF.

The rearrangement uses TRBV5-4 and TRBJ1-1, with 10 bases that match TRBD1. Per germline, CDR1 SGHNT and CDR2 YYREEE (reference sequence). The CDR3 contains 14 residues. The junction had 7 bases not matched to a gene; V was cut back by 3 bases and J by 8 bases. The CDR3 DNA is TGTGCCAGCAGCTCCCCCCCGGGACAGGGGGAAGCTTTCTTT. It specifies CASSSPPGQGEAFF.

This clone was seen just once. The chain joins TRBV28 to TRBJ1-2; TRBD1 aligns across 8 bases. This CDR3 has 13 residues. CDR1 is MDHEN and CDR2 is SYDVKM in the germline V gene. V lost 6 bases and J lost 3; bases outside the gene matches: 3. The CDR3 loop reads CASRQGQDYGYTF. In nucleotides, the CDR3 is TGTGCCAGCAGACAGGGACAGGACTATGGCTACACCTTC.

The chain couples TRBV6-5 to TRBJ2-5, with TRBD1 matching over 10 bases. CDR3 length: 15 residues. Germline-derived CDR1 and CDR2 are MNHEY and SVGAGI. Unmatched junction bases numbered 9, after V lost 4 bases and J lost 7 bases. The CDR3 region has the DNA TGTGCCAGCAGTTTTGGACAGGGGGAACGTGGGACCCAGTACTTC. Translating it yields CASSFGQGERGTQYF.

The chain combines TRBV7-9 with TRBJ1-1; 11 bases line up with TRBD1. CDR3 size: 14 residues. The V gene end was trimmed by 5 bases and the J gene end by 5 bases; junction bases not matched to a gene: 4. Germline CDR1 is SEHNR and CDR2 is FQNEAQ (reference sequence). CDR3 protein: CASSHGQGATEAFF. The CDR3 DNA follows: TGTGCCAGCAGCCATGGACAGGGGGCAACTGAAGCTTTCTTT.

This chain links TRBV7-2 with TRBJ1-3; no firm D call. This CDR3 comprises 13 residues. Germline assignment: CDR1 SGHTA and CDR2 FQGNSA. Between the trimmed V and J ends, which lost 0 bases and 10 bases, there was a span of 10 bases. In DNA form, the CDR3 reads TGTGCCAGCAGCTTAGCTCCAGGAATGACCATATATTTT. Its translation: CASSLAPGMTIYF.

The chain has TRBV5-1 and TRBJ2-1, with D possibly being TRBD1 (5 bases). Germline V CDR1 and CDR2: SGHRS, YFSETQ. CDR3 length equals 15 residues. V was cut by 0 bases and J by 4 bases, with 11 bases left in between. The CDR3 region has the DNA TGCGCCAGCAGCTTGGAGGGGATACAGTACAATGAGCAGTTCTTC. This sequence encodes CASSLEGIQYNEQFF.

The chain combines TRBV7-9 with TRBJ2-1; possible D gene TRBD1, 6 bases. CDR1 is SEHNR, CDR2 FQNEAQ, per germline (reference sequence). This CDR3 spans 14 amino acids. Trimming removed 5 bases from V and 9 bases from J, with 17 bases in between. The CDR3 spells CASSRTTGMSEQFF. In nucleotides, the CDR3 is TGTGCCAGCAGCCGAACTACAGGGATGAGTGAGCAGTTCTTC. The full variable domain, with the rest looked up from reference TRBV7-9 and TRBJ2-1, is DTGVSQNPRHKITKRGQNVTFRCDPISEHNRLYWYRQTLGQGPEFLTYFQNEAQLEKSRLLSDRFSAERPKGSFSTLEIQRTEQGDSAMYLCASSRTTGMSEQFFGPGTRLTVL.

V usage is TRBV6-5 and J usage is TRBJ2-7, with 10 bases fitting TRBD1. Germline CDR1 and CDR2: MNHEY and SVGAGI. The CDR3 length is 14 residues. J was trimmed by 5 bases and V by 5 bases; bases with no gene match: 6. Here the CDR3 reads CASSRQGAIHEQYF. The CDR3 region has the DNA TGTGCCAGCAGTCGACAGGGGGCTATCCACGAGCAGTACTTC.

The V call is TRBV5-1, the J call TRBJ2-3; TRBD1 aligns across 7 bases. The CDR3 is made up of 17 amino acids. Germline assignment: CDR1 SGHRS and CDR2 YFSETQ. The junction had 7 bases not matched to a gene; V was cut back by 0 bases and J by 0 bases. DNA for the CDR3: TGCGCCAGCAGCTTGGGGCCCAGGACAGGTAGCACAGATACGCAGTATTTT. Translation: CASSLGPRTGSTDTQYF.

This clone was seen a handful of times. This sequence joins TRBV30 and TRBJ1-1; D is undetermined. The ends were cut back, 2 bases at V and 0 bases at J, with 7 bases in the middle. The CDR3 totals 13 residues. Germline assignment: CDR1 GTSNPN and CDR2 SVGIG (reference sequence). The CDR3 region is CAWSRGMNTEAFF. The CDR3 DNA reads TGTGCCTGGAGTCGGGGTATGAACACTGAAGCTTTCTTT.

To note about this clone: Mismatch with germline at one junction end may stem from a read error. The chain employs TRBV7-7 and TRBJ2-5, with 9 nucleotides matching TRBD1. CDR1 and CDR2 from the germline V gene are SSHAT and FNYEAQ (reference sequence). CDR3 length equals 15 residues. CDR3 DNA sequence: TGTGCTAGCAGCTTGGGGACAGGGAGTCAAGAGACCCAGTACTTC. As protein: CASSLGTGSQETQYF.

This clone showed up just a few times. The chain is built from TRBV28 and TRBJ1-5; D remains ambiguous. The CDR3 loop spans 14 amino acids. Between the trimmed V and J ends, which lost 3 bases and 0 bases, there was a span of 6 bases. Per germline, CDR1 MDHEN and CDR2 SYDVKM. The CDR3 sequence is CASSFYGSNQPQHF. CDR3 sequence (DNA): TGTGCCAGCAGTTTTTACGGTAGCAATCAGCCCCAGCATTTT. Drawing the rest from reference TRBV28 and TRBJ1-5, the complete variable domain is DVKVTQSSRYLVKRTGEKVFLECVQDMDHENMFWYRQDPGLGLRLIYFSYDVKMKEKGDIPEGYSVSREKKERFSLILESASTNQTSMYLCASSFYGSNQPQHFGDGTRLSIL.

The chain is built from TRBV19 and TRBJ2-3, with 7 bases matching TRBD2. CDR3 length: 15 residues. Germline-derived CDR1 and CDR2 are LNHDA and SQIVND (reference sequence). With 5 bases clipped from V and 5 bases from J, the junction kept 10 bases outside the gene matches. CDR3 residues: CASSLGGYRLDTQYF. The CDR3 DNA follows: TGTGCCAGTAGTCTGGGGGGGTACCGGTTAGATACGCAGTATTTT.

This sequence joins TRBV7-2 and TRBJ1-1; 10 nucleotides align to TRBD1. Germline V gene data show CDR1 as SGHTA and CDR2 as FQGNSA. CDR3 length: 15 amino acids. Losses at the gene ends were 0 bases for V and 10 bases for J; bases not matched to a gene: 8. The CDR3 sequence: CASSLALGDRGPAFF. In DNA, the CDR3 is TGTGCCAGCAGCTTAGCGCTTGGGGACAGGGGACCAGCTTTCTTT.

The V gene is TRBV7-2, the J gene TRBJ1-2, with 7 positions matching TRBD1. V shed 5 bases and J 6 bases; nucleotides not matched to a gene: 15. CDR1 is SGHTA and CDR2 is FQGNSA in the germline V gene. The CDR3 spans 16 residues. CDR3 residues: CASSPRRGWQGDGYTF. Written as DNA, the CDR3 is TGTGCCAGCAGCCCCAGACGGGGGTGGCAGGGGGATGGCTACACCTTC.